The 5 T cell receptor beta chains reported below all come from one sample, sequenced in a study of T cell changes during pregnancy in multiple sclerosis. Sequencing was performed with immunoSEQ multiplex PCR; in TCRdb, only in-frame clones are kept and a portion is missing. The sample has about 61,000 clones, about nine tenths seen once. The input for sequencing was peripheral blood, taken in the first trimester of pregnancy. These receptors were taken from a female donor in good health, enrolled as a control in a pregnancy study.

The CDR3 coding sequence is TGTGCCAGCAGTCCGGGTTCCCAGCCACCCCTCCACTTT. This encodes CASSPGSQPPLHF. The chain is built from TRBV5-4 and TRBJ1-6; D not certain. This CDR3 comprises 13 residues. V lost 5 bases to trimming and J lost 11 bases, with 14 bases between them. Germline lookup yields CDR1 SGHNT and CDR2 YYREEE (reference sequence).

CDR3 coding DNA: TGTGCCAGTAGTCCATTGTCGGGAAGGAACACTGAAGCTTTCTTT. Translated: CASSPLSGRNTEAFF. The chain couples TRBV19 to TRBJ1-1; no firm D call. CDR3 length: 15 residues. CDR1 and CDR2 from the germline V gene are LNHDA and SQIVND (reference sequence). The germline V and J ends were trimmed by 5 bases and 1 base, with 14 bases remaining between them.

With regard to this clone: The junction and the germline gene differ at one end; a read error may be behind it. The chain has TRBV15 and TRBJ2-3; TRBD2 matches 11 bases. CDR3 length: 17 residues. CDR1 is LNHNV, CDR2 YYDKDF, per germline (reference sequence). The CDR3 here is CATRRGLAGGITDTQYF. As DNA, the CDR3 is TGTGCCACCAGAAGAGGGCTAGCGGGGGGTATCACAGATACGCAGTATTTT.

As DNA, the CDR3 is TGTGCCAGCAGCTTAGGACTGAACACCGGGGAGCTGTTTTTT. As protein: CASSLGLNTGELFF. V and J are TRBV7-9 and TRBJ2-2; D call uncertain. The CDR3 contains 14 residues. Trimming shortened V by 1 base and J by 1 base, and 4 bases separated the two germline ends. CDR1 and CDR2 (germline): SEHNR, FQNEAQ (reference sequence). Based on the CDR3 plus reference TRBV7-9 and TRBJ2-2, the full variable domain is DTGVSQNPRHKITKRGQNVTFRCDPISEHNRLYWYRQTLGQGPEFLTYFQNEAQLEKSRLLSDRFSAERPKGSFSTLEIQRTEQGDSAMYLCASSLGLNTGELFFGEGSRLTVL.

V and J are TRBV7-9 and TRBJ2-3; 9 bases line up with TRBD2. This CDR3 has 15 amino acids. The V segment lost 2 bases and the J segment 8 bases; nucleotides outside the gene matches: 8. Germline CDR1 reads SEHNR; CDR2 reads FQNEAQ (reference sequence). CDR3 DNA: TGTGCCAGCAGCTTATTTCGCGGGGGGGCAGGTACGCAGTATTTT. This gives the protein CASSLFRGGAGTQYF.